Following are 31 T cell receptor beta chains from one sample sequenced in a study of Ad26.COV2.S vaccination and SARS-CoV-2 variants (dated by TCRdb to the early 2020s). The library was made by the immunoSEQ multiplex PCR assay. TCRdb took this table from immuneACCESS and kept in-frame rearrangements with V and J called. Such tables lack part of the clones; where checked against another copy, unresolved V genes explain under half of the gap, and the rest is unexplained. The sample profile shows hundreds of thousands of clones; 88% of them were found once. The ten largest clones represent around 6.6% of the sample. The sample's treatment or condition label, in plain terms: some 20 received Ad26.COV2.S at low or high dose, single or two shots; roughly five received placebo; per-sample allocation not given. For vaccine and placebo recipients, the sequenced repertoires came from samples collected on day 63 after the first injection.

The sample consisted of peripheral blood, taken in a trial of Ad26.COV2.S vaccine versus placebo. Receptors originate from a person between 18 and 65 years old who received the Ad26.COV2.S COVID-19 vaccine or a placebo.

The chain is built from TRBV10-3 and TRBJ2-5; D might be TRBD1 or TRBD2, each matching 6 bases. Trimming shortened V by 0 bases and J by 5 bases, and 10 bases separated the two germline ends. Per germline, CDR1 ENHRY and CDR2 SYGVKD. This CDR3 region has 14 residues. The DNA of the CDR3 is TGTGCCATCAGTGAGTCGGGGGGCAGGGAGACCCAGTACTTC. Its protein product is CAISESGGRETQYF.

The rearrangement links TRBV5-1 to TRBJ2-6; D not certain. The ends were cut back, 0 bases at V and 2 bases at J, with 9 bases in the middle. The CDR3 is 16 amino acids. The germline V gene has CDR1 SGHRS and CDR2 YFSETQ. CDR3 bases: TGCGCCAGCAGCTTGGCCGTGGGTGCTGGGGCCAACGTCCTGACTTTC. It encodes CASSLAVGAGANVLTF.

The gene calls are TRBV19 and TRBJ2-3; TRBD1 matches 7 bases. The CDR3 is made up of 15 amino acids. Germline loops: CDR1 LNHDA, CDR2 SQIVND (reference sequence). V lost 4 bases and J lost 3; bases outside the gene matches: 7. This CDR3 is CASSTWDRTTDTQYF. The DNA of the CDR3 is TGTGCCAGTAGTACCTGGGACAGAACAACAGATACGCAGTATTTT.

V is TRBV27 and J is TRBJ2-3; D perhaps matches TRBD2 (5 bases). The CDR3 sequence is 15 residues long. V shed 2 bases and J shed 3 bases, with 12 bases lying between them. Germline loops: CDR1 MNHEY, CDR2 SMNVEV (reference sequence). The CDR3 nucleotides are TGTGCCAGCAGTTTAGGACTGCGAAGTACAGATACGCAGTATTTT. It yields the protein CASSLGLRSTDTQYF.

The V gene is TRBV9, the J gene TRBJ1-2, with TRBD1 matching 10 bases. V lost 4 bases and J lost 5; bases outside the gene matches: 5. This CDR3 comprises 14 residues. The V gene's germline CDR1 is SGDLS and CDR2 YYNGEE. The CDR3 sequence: CASSPDRGLYGYTF. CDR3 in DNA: TGTGCCAGCAGCCCTGACAGGGGGCTGTATGGCTACACCTTC.

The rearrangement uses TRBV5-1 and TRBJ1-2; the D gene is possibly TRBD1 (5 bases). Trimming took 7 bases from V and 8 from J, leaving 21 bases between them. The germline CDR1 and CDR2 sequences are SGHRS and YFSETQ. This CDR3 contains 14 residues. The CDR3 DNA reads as TGCGCCAGCGACCCAGGGCGGGAGGCAAAGGGCTACACCTTC. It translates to CASDPGREAKGYTF.

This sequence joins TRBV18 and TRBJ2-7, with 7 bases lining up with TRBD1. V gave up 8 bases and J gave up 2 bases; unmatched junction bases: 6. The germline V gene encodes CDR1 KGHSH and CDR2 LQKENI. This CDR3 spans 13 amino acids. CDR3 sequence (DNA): TGTGCCAGCACGAGGGACAGAGCCTACGAGCAGTACTTC. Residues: CASTRDRAYEQYF. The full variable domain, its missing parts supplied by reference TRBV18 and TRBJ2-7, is NAGVMQNPRHLVRRRGQEARLRCSPMKGHSHVYWYRQLPEEGLKFMVYLQKENIIDESGMPKERFSAEFPKEGPSILRIQQVVRGDSAAYFCASTRDRAYEQYFGPGTRLTVT.

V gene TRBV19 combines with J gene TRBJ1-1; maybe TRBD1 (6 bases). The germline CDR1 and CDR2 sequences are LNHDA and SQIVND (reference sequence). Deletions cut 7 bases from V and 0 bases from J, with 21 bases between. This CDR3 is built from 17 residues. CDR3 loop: CASIRLGQGPMNTEAFF. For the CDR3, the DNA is TGTGCCAGTATTCGCTTGGGGCAGGGGCCCATGAACACTGAAGCTTTCTTT.

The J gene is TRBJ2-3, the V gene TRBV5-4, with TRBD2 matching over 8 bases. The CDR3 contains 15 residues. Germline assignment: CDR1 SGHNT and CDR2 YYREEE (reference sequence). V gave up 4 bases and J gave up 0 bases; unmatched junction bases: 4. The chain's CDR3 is CASSVGLGSTDTQYF. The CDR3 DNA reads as TGTGCCAGCAGCGTGGGACTAGGTAGCACAGATACGCAGTATTTT. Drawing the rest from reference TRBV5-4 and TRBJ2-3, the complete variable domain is ETGVTQSPTHLIKTRGQQVTLRCSSQSGHNTVSWYQQALGQGPQFIFQYYREEENGRGNFPPRFSGLQFPNYSSELNVNALELDDSALYLCASSVGLGSTDTQYFGPGTRLTVL.

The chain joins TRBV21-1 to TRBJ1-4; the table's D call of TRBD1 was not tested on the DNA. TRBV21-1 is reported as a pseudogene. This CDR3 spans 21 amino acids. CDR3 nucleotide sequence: TGTGCCAGCAGCAAGGCCGTGGCTCCGGTTAGGGGGAGACAAGATAATGAAAAACTGTTTTTT. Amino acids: CASSKAVAPVRGRQDNEKLFF.

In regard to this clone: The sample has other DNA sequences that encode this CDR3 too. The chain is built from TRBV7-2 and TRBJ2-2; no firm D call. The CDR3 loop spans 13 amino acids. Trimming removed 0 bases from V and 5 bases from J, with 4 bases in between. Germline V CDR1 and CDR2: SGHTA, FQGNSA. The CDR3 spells CASSLAWTGELFF. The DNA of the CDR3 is TGTGCCAGCAGCTTAGCCTGGACCGGGGAGCTGTTTTTT.

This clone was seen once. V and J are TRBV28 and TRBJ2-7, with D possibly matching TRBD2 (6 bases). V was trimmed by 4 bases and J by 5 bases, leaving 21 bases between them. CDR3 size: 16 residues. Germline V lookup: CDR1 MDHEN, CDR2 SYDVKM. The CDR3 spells CASSSLPPRGRDEQYF. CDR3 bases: TGTGCCAGCAGTTCTCTTCCCCCACGGGGGAGAGACGAGCAGTACTTC.

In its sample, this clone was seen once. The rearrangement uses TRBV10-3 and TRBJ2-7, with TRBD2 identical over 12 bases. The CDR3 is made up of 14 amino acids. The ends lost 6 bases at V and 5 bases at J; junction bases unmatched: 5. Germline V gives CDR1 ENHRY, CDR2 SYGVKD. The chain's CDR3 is CAISPTSGRNEQYF. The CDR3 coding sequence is TGTGCCATCAGCCCGACTAGCGGGAGAAACGAGCAGTACTTC.

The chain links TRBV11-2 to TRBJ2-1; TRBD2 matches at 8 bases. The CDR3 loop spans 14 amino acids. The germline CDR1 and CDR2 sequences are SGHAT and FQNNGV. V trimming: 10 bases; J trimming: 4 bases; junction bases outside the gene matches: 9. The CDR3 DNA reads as TGTGCCACCAGGAGCGGGAGCGCTTACAATGAGCAGTTCTTC. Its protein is CATRSGSAYNEQFF.

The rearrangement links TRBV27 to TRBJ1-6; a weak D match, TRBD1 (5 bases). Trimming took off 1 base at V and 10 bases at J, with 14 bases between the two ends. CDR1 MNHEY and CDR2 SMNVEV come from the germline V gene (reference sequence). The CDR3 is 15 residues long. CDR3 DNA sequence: TGTGCCAGCAGTTTATTAGGTCAGGGTGGCTCACCCCTCCACTTT. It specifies CASSLLGQGGSPLHF.

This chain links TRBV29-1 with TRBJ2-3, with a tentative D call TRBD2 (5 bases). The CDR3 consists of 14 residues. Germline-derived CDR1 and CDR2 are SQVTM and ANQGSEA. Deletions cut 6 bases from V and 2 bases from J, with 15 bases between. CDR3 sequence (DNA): TGCAGCGTCCGAGGACTCTCGGCCACAGATACGCAGTATTTT. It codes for CSVRGLSATDTQYF.

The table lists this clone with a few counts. Here the CDR3 DNA reads TGTGCCAGCACCCCAGGAGGCGGGGAGACCCAGTACTTC. The encoded protein is CASTPGGGETQYF. The genes are TRBV9 and TRBJ2-5; tentatively, D is TRBD2 (5 bases). V dropped 6 bases and J dropped 5 bases, with 14 bases sitting between them. Germline V gives CDR1 SGDLS, CDR2 YYNGEE. The CDR3 contains 13 residues. The variable domain in full, completed from reference TRBV9 and TRBJ2-5, reads DSGVTQTPKHLITATGQRVTLRCSPRSGDLSVYWYQQSLDQGLQFLIQYYNGEERAKGNILERFSAQQFPDLHSELNLSSLELGDSALYFCASTPGGGETQYFGPGTRLLVL.

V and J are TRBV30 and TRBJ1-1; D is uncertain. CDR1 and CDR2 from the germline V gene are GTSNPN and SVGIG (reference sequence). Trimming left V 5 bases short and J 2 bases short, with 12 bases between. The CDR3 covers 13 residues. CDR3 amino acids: CAWHTPLNTEAFF. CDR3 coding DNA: TGTGCCTGGCACACCCCTTTAAACACTGAAGCTTTCTTT.

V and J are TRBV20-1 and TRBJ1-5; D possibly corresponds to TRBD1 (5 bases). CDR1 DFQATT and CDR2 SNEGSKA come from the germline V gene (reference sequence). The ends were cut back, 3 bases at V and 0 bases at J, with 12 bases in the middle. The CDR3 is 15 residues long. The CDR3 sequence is CSASVFRDSNQPQHF. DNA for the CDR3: TGCAGTGCTAGTGTGTTCAGGGATAGCAATCAGCCCCAGCATTTT.

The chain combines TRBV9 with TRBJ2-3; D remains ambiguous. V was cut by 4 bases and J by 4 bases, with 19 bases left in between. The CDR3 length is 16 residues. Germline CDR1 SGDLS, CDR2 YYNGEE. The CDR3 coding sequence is TGTGCCAGCAGCCCCCACTCAGCGAGCCTGGCAGATACGCAGTATTTT. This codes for CASSPHSASLADTQYF. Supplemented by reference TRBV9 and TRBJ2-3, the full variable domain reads DSGVTQTPKHLITATGQRVTLRCSPRSGDLSVYWYQQSLDQGLQFLIQYYNGEERAKGNILERFSAQQFPDLHSELNLSSLELGDSALYFCASSPHSASLADTQYFGPGTRLTVL.

CDR3 sequence (DNA): TGCAGTGCTAGTAAGGGGTACGGACTAGCGGGAGGATCAGATACGCAGTATTTT. Protein: CSASKGYGLAGGSDTQYF. The rearrangement links TRBV20-1 to TRBJ2-3; 14 bases agree with TRBD2. This CDR3 is 18 amino acids long. With 3 bases clipped from V and 4 bases from J, the junction kept 12 bases outside the gene matches. Per the germline V gene, CDR1 is DFQATT and CDR2 is SNEGSKA (reference sequence).

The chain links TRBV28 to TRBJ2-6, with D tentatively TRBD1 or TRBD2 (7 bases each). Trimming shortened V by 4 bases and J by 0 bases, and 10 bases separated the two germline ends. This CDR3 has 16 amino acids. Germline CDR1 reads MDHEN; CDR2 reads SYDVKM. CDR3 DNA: TGTGCCAGCAGTTCAGGGGGGGCCTCTGGGGCCAACGTCCTGACTTTC. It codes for CASSSGGASGANVLTF.

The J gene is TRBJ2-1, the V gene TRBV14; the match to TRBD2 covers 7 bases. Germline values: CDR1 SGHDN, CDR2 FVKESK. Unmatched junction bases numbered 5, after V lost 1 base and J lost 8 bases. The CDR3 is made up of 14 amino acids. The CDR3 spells CASSQVGAGDEQFF. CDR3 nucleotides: TGTGCCAGCAGCCAAGTAGGTGCGGGAGATGAGCAGTTCTTC.

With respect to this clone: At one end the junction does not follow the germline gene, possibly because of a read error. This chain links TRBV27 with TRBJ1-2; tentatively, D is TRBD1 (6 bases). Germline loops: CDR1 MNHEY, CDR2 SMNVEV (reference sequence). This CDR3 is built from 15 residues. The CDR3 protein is CVSSFFGQGNYGYTF. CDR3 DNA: TGTGTCAGCAGTTTTTTCGGGCAGGGGAACTATGGCTACACCTTC.

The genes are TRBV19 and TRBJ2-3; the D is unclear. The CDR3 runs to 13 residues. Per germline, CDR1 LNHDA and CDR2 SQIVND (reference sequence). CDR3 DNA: TGTGGGACCGCAACCCTGAGCACAGATACGCAGTATTTT. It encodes CGTATLSTDTQYF.

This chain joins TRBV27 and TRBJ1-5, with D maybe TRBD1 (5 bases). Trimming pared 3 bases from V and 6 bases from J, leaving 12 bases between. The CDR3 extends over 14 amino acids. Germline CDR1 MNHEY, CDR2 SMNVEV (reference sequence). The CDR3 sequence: CASSFGAGGQPQHF. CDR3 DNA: TGTGCCAGCAGTTTTGGGGCGGGCGGTCAGCCCCAGCATTTT.

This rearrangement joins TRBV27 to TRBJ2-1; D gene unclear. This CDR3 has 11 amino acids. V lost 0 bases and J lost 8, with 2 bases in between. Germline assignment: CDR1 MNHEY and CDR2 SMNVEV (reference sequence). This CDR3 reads CASSLSDEQFF. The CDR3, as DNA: TGTGCCAGCAGTTTATCGGATGAGCAGTTCTTC.

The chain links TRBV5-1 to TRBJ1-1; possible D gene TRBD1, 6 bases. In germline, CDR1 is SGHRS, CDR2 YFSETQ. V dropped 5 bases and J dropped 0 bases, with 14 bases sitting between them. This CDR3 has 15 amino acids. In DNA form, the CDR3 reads TGCGCCAGCAGAACGGACAGCCTTATGAACACTGAAGCTTTCTTT. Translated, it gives CASRTDSLMNTEAFF.

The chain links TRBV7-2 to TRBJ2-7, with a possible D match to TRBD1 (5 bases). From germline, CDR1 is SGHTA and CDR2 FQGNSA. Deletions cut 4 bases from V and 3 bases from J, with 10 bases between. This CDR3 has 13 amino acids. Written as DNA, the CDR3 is TGTGCCAGCAGCTCAAGGACAAGCTACGAGCAGTACTTC. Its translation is CASSSRTSYEQYF.

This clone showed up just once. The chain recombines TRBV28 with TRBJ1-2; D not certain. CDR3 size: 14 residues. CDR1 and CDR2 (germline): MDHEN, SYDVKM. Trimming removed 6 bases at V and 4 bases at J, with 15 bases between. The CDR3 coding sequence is TGTGCCAGCAGCCCTACCGTGACCTTCTATGGCTACACCTTC. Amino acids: CASSPTVTFYGYTF.

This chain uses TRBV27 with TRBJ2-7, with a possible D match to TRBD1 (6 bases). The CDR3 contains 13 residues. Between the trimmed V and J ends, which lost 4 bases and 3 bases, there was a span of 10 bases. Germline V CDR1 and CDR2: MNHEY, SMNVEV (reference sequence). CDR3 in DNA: TGTGCCAGCAGTTCGGCAGGGGTCTACGAGCAGTACTTC. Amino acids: CASSSAGVYEQYF.